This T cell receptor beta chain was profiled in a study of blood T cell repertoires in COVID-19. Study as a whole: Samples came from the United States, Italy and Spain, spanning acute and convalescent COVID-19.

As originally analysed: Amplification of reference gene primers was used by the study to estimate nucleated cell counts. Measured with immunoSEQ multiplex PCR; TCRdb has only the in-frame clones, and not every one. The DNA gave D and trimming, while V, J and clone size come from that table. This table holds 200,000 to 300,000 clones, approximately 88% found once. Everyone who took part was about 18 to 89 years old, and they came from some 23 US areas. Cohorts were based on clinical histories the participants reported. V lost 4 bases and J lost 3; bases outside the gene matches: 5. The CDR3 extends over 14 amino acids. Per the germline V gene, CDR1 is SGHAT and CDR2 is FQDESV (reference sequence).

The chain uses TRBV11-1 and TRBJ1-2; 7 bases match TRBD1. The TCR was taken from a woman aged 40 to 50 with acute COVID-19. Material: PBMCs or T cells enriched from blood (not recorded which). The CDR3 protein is CASSSSGTDYGYTF. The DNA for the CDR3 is TGTGCCAGCAGCTCCTCCGGGACAGACTATGGCTACACCTTC.